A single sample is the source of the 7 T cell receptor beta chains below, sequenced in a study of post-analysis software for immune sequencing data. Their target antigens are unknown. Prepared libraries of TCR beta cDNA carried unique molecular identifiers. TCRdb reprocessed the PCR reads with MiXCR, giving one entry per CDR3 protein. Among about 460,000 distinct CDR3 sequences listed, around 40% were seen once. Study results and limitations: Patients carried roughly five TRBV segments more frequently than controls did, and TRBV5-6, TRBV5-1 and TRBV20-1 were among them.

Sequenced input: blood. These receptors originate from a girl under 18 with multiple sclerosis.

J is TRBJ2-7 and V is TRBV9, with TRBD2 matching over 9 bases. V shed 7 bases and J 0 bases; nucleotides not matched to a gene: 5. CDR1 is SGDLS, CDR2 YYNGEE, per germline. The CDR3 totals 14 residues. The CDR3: CASSTSGHSYEQYF. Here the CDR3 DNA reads TGTGCCAGCTCTACTAGCGGGCACTCCTACGAGCAGTACTTC.

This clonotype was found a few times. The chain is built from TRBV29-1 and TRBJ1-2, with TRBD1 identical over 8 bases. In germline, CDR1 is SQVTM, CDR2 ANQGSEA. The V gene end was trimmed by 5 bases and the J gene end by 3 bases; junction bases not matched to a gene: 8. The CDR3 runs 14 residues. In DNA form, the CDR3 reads TGCAGCGTTCACAGTCCGGGACAGGACTATGGCTACACCTTC. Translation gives CSVHSPGQDYGYTF.

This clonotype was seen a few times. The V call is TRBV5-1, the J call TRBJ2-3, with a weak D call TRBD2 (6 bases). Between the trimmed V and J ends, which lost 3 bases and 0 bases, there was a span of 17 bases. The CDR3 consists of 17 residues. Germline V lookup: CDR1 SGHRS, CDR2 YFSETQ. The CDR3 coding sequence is TGCGCCAGCAGCTATAAGGCGGGGAGGCCCAGCACAGATACGCAGTATTTT. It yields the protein CASSYKAGRPSTDTQYF.

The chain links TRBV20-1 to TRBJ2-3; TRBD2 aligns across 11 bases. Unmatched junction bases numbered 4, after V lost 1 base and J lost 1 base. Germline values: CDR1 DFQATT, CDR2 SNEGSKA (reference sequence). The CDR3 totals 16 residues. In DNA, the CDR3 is TGCAGTGCTAGAGGGGGACTAGCGGACCGCACAGATACGCAGTATTTT. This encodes CSARGGLADRTDTQYF.

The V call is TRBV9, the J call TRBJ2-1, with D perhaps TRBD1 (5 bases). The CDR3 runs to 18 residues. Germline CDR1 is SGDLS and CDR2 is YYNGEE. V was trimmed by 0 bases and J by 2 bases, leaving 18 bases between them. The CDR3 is CASSVARQGEEAYNEQFF. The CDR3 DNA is TGTGCCAGCAGCGTAGCCCGTCAGGGTGAGGAAGCCTACAATGAGCAGTTCTTC.

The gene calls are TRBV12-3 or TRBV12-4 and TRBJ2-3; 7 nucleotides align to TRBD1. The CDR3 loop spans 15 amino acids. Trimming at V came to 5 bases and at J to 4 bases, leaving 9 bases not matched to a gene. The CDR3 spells CASSARQGAADTQYF. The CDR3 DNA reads TGTGCCAGCAGTGCCCGACAGGGAGCGGCAGATACGCAGTATTTT.

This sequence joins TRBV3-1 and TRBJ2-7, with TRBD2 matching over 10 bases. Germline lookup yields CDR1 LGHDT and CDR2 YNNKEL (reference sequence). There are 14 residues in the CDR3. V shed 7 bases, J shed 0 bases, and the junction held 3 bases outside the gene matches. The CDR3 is CASTPSGSSYEQYF. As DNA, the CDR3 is TGTGCCAGCACGCCTAGCGGGAGCTCCTACGAGCAGTACTTC.